Sequencing of this T cell receptor beta chain was carried out in a study of T cell responses to AZD1222 COVID-19 vaccine. Notes on the study in general: The donor cohort was predominantly white British with a female majority, and clonal diversity may have been underestimated.

Concerning this clone: The antigen remains unidentified.

Germline assignment: CDR1 MNHEY and CDR2 SMNVEV (reference sequence). The V gene lost 2 bases and the J gene lost 2 bases, with 10 bases spanning the gap. There are 15 residues in the CDR3. Only in-frame clones appear in the TCRdb table, and some are missing; sequencing was by immunoSEQ multiplex PCR. The sample lists roughly 18,000 clones, over 60% occurring once. The clonotype originates from an adult who received the AZD1222 COVID-19 vaccine. The input for sequencing was peripheral blood, taken 28 days after the second AZD1222 dose. The chain recombines TRBV27 with TRBJ1-5; tentative D call: TRBD1 (5 bases). CDR3 bases: TGTGCCAGCAGTTTAGGGGGGGGAGGCAATCAGCCCCAGCATTTT. Its translation is CASSLGGGGNQPQHF.